The sequence of this TCR beta chain was determined in a study of cytomegalovirus exposure and HLA in healthy donors. General study points: A prior analysis recorded that most TCR beta V segments were productive about 87% or about 30% of the time. Later on, analysis showed that most CMV-associated TCR beta chains appeared to be HLA-restricted. In a later analysis, TCR beta V- and J-gene trimming was associated with a missense DCLRE1C variant.

PCR primers comprised 60 Vbeta and 13 Jbeta primers. Measured with immunoSEQ multiplex PCR; TCRdb has only the in-frame clones, and not every one. The sample carries 120,000 or so clones, 60% to 85% recorded once. V was trimmed by 0 bases and J by 2 bases, leaving 13 bases between them. CDR3 length: 16 residues. Germline lookup yields CDR1 LGHNA and CDR2 YSLEER. A few counts support this clone. Its specificity is unknown. The sequence derives from a woman under 40 in good health and CMV-seronegative. The sample was PBMCs. The chain joins TRBV4-3 to TRBJ1-1; TRBD1 is a possible D gene (5 bases). The DNA of the CDR3 is TGCGCCAGCAGCCAAGATTCGGCAGGGTATAACACTGAAGCTTTCTTT. Its protein is CASSQDSAGYNTEAFF.